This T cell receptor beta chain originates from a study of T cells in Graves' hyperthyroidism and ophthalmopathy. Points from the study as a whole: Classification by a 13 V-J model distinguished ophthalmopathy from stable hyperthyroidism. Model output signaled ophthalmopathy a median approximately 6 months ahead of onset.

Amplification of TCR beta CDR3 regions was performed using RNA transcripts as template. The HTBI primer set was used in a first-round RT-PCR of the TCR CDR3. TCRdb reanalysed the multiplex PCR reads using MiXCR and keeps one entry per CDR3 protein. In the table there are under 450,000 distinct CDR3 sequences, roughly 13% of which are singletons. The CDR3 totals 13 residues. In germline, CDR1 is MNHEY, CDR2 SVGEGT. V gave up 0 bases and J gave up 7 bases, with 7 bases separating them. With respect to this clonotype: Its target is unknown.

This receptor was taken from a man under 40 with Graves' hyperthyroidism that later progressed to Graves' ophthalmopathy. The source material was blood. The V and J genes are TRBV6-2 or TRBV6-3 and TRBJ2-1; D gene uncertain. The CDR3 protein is CASSYSLRNEQFF. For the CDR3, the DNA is TGTGCCAGCAGTTACTCGTTGCGGAATGAGCAGTTCTTC.